The T cell receptor (beta chain) described here comes from a study of blood T cell repertoires in COVID-19. Repertoires were generated with immunoSEQ multiplex PCR, while TCRdb's copy carries only in-frame clones and drops some. Of over 200,000 clones listed, 65% to 90% are singletons. Germline CDR1 SGHAT, CDR2 FQNNGV. V was cut by 5 bases and J by 3 bases, with 20 bases left in between. The CDR3 is made up of 17 amino acids. The receptor's source is a man older than 75 with acute or convalescent COVID-19. The sample comprised peripheral blood. V gene TRBV11-2 combines with J gene TRBJ1-5, with D maybe TRBD1 (6 bases). The CDR3 DNA sequence: TGTGCCAGCAGCCCCGGCACCGGGGGGCCGAACAATCAGCCCCAGCATTTT. Amino acid sequence: CASSPGTGGPNNQPQHF.